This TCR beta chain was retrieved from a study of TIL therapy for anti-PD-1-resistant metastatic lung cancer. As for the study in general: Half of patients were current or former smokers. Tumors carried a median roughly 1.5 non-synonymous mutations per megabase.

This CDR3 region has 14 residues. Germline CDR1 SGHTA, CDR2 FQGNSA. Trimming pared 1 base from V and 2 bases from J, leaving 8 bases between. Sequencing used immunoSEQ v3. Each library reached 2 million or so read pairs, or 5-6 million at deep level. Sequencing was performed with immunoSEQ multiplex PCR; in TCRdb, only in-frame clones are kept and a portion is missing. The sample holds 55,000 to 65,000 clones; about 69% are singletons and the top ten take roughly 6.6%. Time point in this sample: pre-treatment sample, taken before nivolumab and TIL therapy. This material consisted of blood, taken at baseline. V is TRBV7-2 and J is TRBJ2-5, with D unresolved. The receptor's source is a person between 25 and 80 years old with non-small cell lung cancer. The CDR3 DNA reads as TGTGCCAGCAGCTTAGGATCCCCACAAGAGACCCAGTACTTC. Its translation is CASSLGSPQETQYF.